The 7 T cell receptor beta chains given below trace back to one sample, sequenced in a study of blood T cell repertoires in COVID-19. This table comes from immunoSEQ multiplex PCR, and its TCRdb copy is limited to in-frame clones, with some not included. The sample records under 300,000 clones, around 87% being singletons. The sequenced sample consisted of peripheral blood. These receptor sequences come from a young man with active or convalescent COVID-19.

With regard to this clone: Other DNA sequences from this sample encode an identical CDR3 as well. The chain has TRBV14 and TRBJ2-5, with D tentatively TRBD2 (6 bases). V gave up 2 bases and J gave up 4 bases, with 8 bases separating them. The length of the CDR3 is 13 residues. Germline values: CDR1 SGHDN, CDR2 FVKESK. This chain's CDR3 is CASSQMGGETQYF. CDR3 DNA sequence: TGTGCCAGCAGCCAAATGGGGGGAGAGACCCAGTACTTC.

As DNA, the CDR3 is TGTGCCAGCAGCAAAGCGGTTCCGGGACTCGTGAAAGAGACCCAGTACTTC. Translated: CASSKAVPGLVKETQYF. This chain connects TRBV21-1 to TRBJ2-5; TRBD2 reflects the table's D call only, with no check against the DNA. TRBV21-1 is described as a pseudogene. The CDR3 loop spans 17 amino acids.

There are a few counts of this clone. The CDR3 loop reads CASNAEGEQYF. CDR3 nucleotides: TGTGCCAGCAATGCGGAGGGCGAGCAGTACTTC. The rearrangement joins TRBV6-4 to TRBJ2-7; D perhaps matches TRBD2 (6 bases). V lost 7 bases to trimming and J lost 6 bases, with 10 bases between them. The CDR3 is 11 amino acids. CDR1 and CDR2 (germline): MRHNA, SNTAGT.

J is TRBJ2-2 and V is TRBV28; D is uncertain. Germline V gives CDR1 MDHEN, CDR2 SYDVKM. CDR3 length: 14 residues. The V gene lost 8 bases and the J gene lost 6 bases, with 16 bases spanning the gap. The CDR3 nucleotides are TGTGCCAGCTCCACGCCCGGTGAATCCGGGGAGCTGTTTTTT. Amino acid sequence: CASSTPGESGELFF. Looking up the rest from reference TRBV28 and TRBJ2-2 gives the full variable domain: DVKVTQSSRYLVKRTGEKVFLECVQDMDHENMFWYRQDPGLGLRLIYFSYDVKMKEKGDIPEGYSVSREKKERFSLILESASTNQTSMYLCASSTPGESGELFFGEGSRLTVL.

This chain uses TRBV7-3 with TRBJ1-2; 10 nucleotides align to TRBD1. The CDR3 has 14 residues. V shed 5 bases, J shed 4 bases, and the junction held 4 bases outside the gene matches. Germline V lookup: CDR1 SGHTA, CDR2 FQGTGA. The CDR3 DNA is TGTGCCAGCAGCGAGACAGGGGGCGCCTATGGCTACACCTTC. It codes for CASSETGGAYGYTF.

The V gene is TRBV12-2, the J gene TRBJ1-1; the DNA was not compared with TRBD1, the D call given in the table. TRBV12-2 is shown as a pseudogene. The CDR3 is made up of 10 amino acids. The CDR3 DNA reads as TGTGCAAGTCGCCCAGGGCGGGCTTTCTTT. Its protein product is CASRPGRAFF.

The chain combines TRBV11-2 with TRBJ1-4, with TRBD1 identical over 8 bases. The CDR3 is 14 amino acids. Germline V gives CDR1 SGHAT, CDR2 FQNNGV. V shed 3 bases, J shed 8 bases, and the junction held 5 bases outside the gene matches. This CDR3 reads CASSFSGGWEKLFF. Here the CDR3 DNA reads TGTGCCAGCAGCTTTTCAGGGGGCTGGGAAAAACTGTTTTTT.